The clone carrying this T cell receptor (beta chain) was counted at least ten times. This record comes from a study of CD8 T cells in ankylosing spondylitis. TCRdb reprocessed the 5' RACE reads via MiXCR and lists one record per CDR3 protein. The data hold 200,000 to 250,000 distinct CDR3 sequences, with roughly 24% observed a single time. The J segment lost 5 bases and the V segment lost 5 bases, leaving 6 bases of the junction unmatched. In germline, CDR1 is SNHLY, CDR2 FYNNEI. The CDR3 sequence is 14 residues long. The sequence derives from a male donor with ankylosing spondylitis or in good health (not recorded which). Sequences were obtained from blood, either unsorted or a sorted T cell fraction (not recorded which). The rearrangement uses TRBV2 and TRBJ1-5, with 7 bases identical to TRBD1. CDR3 sequence: CASSLGQRDQPQHF. CDR3 in DNA: TGTGCCAGCAGTTTGGGACAGAGAGATCAGCCCCAGCATTTT.